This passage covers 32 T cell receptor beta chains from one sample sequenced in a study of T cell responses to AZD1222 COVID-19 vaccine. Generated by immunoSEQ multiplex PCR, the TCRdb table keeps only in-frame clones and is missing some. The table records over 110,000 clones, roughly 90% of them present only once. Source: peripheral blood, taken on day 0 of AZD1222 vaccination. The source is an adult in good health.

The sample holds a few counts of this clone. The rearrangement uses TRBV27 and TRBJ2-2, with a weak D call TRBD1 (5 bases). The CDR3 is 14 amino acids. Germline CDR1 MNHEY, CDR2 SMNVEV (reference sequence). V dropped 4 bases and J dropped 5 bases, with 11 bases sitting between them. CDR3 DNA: TGTGCCAGCAGTTCGACCCAGGGTACCGGGGAGCTGTTTTTT. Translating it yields CASSSTQGTGELFF.

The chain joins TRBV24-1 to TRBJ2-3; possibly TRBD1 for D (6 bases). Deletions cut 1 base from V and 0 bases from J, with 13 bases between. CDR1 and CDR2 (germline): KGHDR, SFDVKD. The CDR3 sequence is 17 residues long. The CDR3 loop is CATSDLRDKISTDTQYF. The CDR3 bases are TGTGCCACCAGTGATTTAAGGGACAAGATCAGCACAGATACGCAGTATTTT.

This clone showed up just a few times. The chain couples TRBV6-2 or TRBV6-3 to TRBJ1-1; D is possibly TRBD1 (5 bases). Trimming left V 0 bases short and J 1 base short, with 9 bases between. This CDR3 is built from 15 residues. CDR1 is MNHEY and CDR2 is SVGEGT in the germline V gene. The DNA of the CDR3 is TGTGCCAGCAGTTACTCGTGGAGGGGGAACACTGAAGCTTTCTTT. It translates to CASSYSWRGNTEAFF.

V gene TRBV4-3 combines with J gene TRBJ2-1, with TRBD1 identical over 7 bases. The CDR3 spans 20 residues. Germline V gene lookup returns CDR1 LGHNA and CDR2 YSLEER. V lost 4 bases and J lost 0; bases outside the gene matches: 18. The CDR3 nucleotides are TGCGCCAGCAGCCGCCTATCAGAGCCCCAGGGACAGAGCTCCTACAATGAGCAGTTCTTC. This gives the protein CASSRLSEPQGQSSYNEQFF.

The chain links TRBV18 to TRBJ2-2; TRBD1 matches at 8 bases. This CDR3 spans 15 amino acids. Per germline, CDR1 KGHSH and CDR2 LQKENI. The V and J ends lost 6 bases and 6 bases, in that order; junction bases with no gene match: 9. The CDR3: CASSQMDRDAGELFF. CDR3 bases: TGTGCCAGCTCCCAAATGGACAGGGACGCCGGGGAGCTGTTTTTT.

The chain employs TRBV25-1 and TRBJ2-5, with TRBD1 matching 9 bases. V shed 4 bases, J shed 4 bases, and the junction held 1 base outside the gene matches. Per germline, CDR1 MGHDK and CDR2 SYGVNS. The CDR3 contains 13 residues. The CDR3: CASSVTGGETQYF. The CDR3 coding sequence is TGTGCCAGCAGTGTGACAGGGGGAGAGACCCAGTACTTC.

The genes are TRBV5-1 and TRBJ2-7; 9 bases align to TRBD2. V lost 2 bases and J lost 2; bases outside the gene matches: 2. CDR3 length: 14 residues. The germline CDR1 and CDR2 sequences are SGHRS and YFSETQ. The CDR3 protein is CASSFRTSAYEQYF. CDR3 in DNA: TGCGCCAGCAGCTTTCGGACTAGCGCCTACGAGCAGTACTTC.

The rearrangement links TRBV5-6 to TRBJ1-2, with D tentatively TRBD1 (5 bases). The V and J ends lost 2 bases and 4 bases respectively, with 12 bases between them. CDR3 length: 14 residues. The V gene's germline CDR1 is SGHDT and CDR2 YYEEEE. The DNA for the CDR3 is TGTGCCAGCAGCTTCTCTAGGGGTTCCTATGGCTACACCTTC. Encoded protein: CASSFSRGSYGYTF.

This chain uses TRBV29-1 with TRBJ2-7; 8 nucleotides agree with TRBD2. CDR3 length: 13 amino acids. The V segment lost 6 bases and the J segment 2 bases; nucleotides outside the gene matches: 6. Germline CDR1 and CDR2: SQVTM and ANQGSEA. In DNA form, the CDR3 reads TGCAGCGTGCCCGGACTAGCCCCCTACGAGCAGTACTTC. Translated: CSVPGLAPYEQYF.

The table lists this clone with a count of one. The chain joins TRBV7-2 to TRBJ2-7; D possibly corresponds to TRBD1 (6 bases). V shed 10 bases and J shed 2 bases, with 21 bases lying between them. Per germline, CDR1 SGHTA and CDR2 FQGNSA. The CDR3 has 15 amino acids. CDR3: CATRGRIDRPYEQYF. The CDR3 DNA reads TGTGCCACCAGGGGACGAATAGACCGGCCCTACGAGCAGTACTTC.

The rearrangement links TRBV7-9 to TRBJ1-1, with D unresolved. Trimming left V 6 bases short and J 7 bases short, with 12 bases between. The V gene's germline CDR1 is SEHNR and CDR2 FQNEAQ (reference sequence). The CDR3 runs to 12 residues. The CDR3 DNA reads TGTGCCAGCAGTTCCCGGGGTATTGAAGCTTTCTTT. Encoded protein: CASSSRGIEAFF.

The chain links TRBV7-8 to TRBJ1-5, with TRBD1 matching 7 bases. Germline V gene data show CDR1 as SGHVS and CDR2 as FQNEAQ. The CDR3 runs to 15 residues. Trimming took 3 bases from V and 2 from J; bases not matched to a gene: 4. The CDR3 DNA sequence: TGTGCCAGCAGCTTCGACAGGGATGGCAATCAGCCCCAGCATTTT. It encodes CASSFDRDGNQPQHF.

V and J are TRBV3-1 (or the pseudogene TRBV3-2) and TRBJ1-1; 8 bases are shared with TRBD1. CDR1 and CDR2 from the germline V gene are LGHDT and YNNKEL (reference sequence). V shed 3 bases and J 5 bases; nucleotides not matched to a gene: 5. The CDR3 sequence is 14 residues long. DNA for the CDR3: TGTGCCAGCAGCCAGACAGGGGAAGGTACTGAAGCTTTCTTT. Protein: CASSQTGEGTEAFF.

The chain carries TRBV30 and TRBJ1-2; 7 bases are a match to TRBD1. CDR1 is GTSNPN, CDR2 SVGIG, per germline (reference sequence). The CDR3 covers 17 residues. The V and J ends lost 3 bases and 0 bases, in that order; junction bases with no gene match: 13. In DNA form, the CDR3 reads TGTGCCTGGAGCACAACGACAGGGACCCAAGCTAACTATGGCTACACCTTC. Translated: CAWSTTTGTQANYGYTF. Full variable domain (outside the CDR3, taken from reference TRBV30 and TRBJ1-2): SQTIHQWPATLVQPVGSPLSLECTVEGTSNPNLYWYRQAAGRGLQLLFYSVGIGQISSEVPQNLSASRPQDRQFILSSKKLLLSDSGFYLCAWSTTTGTQANYGYTFGSGTRLTVV.

CDR3 DNA sequence: TGTGCCAGCAAAGAAACAGGGGGCAGAAACACTGAAGCTTTCTTT. Translated: CASKETGGRNTEAFF. The V and J genes are TRBV6-5 and TRBJ1-1, with TRBD1 matching over 9 bases. CDR3 length equals 15 residues. Germline-derived CDR1 and CDR2 are MNHEY and SVGAGI. With V trimmed by 7 bases and J by 2 bases, 8 bases remained unmatched.

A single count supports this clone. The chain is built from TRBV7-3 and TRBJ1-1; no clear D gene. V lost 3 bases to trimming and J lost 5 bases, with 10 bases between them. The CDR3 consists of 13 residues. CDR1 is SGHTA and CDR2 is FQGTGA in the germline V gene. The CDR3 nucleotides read TGTGCCAGCAGCTTTGGGAGTCGGACTGAAGCTTTCTTT. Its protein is CASSFGSRTEAFF.

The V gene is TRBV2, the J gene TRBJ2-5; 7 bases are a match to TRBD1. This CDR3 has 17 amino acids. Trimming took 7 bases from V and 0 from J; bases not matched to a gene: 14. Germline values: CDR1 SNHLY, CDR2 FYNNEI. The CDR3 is CASTQGVRLPYQETQYF. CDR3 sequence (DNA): TGTGCCAGCACCCAGGGGGTCAGACTACCGTACCAAGAGACCCAGTACTTC. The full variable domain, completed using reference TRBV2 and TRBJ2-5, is EPEVTQTPSHQVTQMGQEVILRCVPISNHLYFYWYRQILGQKVEFLVSFYNNEISEKSEIFDDQFSVERPDGSNFTLKIRSTKLEDSAMYFCASTQGVRLPYQETQYFGPGTRLLVL.

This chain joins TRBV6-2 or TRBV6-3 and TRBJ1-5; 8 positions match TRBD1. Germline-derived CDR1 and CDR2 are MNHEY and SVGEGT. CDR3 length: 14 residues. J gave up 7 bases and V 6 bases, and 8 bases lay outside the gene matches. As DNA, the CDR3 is TGTGCCAGCAGCCCAGGGGGCGAGAGACAGCCCCAGCATTTT. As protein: CASSPGGERQPQHF.

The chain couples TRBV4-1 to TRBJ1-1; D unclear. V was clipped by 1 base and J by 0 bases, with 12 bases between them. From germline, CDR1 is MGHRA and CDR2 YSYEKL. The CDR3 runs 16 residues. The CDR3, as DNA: TGCGCCAGCAGCCAAGTACGGCAGCCAATGAACACTGAAGCTTTCTTT. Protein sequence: CASSQVRQPMNTEAFF.

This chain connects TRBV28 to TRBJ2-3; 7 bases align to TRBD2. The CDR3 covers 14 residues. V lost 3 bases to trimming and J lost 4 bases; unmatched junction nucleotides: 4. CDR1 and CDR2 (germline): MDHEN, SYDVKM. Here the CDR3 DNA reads TGTGCCAGCAGTTTCTTCGGGGGGTCAGATACGCAGTATTTT. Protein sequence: CASSFFGGSDTQYF.

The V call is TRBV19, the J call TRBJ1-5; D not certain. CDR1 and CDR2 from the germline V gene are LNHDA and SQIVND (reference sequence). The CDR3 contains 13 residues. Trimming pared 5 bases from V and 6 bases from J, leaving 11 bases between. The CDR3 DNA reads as TGTGCCAGTAGTCCGCAGTCTGTTCAGCCCCAGCATTTT. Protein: CASSPQSVQPQHF.

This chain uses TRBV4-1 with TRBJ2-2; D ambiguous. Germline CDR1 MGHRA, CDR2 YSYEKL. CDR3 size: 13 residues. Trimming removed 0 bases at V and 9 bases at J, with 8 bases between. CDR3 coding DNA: TGCGCCAGCAGCCAAGATGACCGGCGGGAGCTGTTTTTT. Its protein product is CASSQDDRRELFF.

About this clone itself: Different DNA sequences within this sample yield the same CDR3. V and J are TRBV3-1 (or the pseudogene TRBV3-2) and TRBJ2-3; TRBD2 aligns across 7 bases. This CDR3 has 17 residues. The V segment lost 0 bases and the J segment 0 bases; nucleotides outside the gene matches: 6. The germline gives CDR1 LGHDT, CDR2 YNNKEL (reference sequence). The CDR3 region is CASSQDWDSGSTDTQYF. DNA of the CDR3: TGTGCCAGCAGCCAAGATTGGGATAGCGGGAGCACAGATACGCAGTATTTT.

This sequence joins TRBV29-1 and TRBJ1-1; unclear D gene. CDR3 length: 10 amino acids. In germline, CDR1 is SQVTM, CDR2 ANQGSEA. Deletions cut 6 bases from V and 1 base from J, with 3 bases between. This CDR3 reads CSVQNTEAFF. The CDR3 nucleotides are TGCAGCGTACAGAACACTGAAGCTTTCTTT.

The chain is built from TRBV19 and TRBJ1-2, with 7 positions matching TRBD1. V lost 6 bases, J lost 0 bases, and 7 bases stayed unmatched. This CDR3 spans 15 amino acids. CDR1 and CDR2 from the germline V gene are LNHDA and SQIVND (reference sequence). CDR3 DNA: TGTGCCAGTAGCGGGACAGCCTTTACTAACTATGGCTACACCTTC. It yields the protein CASSGTAFTNYGYTF.

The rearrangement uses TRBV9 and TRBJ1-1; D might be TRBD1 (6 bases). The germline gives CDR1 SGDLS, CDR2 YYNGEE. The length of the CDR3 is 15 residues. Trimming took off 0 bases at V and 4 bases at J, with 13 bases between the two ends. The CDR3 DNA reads TGTGCCAGCAGCGTAGGTGGGGGCGCAGTCACTGAAGCTTTCTTT. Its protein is CASSVGGGAVTEAFF. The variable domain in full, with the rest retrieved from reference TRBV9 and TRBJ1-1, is DSGVTQTPKHLITATGQRVTLRCSPRSGDLSVYWYQQSLDQGLQFLIQYYNGEERAKGNILERFSAQQFPDLHSELNLSSLELGDSALYFCASSVGGGAVTEAFFGQGTRLTVV.

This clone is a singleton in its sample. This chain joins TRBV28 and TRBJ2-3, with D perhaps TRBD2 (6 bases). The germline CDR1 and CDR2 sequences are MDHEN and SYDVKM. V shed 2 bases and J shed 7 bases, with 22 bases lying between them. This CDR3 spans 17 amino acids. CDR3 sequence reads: CASSLPIGGGRRNTQYF. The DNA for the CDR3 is TGTGCCAGCAGTTTACCTATCGGGGGAGGTCGCCGAAATACGCAGTATTTT.

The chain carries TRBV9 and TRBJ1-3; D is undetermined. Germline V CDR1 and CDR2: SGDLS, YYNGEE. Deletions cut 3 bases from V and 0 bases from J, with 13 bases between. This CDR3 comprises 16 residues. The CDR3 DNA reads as TGTGCCAGCAGCGCTATGATGGGCGACTCTGGAAACACCATATATTTT. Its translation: CASSAMMGDSGNTIYF. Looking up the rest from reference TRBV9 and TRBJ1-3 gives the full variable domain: DSGVTQTPKHLITATGQRVTLRCSPRSGDLSVYWYQQSLDQGLQFLIQYYNGEERAKGNILERFSAQQFPDLHSELNLSSLELGDSALYFCASSAMMGDSGNTIYFGEGSWLTVV.

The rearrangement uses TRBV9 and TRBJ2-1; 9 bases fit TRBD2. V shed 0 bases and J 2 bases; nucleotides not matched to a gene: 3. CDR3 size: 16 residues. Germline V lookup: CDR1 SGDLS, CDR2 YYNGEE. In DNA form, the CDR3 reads TGTGCCAGCAGCGTAGGTAGCGGGAGCACCTACAATGAGCAGTTCTTC. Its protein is CASSVGSGSTYNEQFF. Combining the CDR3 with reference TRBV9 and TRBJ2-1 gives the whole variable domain DSGVTQTPKHLITATGQRVTLRCSPRSGDLSVYWYQQSLDQGLQFLIQYYNGEERAKGNILERFSAQQFPDLHSELNLSSLELGDSALYFCASSVGSGSTYNEQFFGPGTRLTVL.

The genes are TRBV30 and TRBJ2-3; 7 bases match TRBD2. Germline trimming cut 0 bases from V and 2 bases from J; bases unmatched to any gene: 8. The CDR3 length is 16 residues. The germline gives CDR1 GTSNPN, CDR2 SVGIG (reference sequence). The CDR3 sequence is CAWSVRWGGDTDTQYF. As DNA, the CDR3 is TGTGCCTGGAGTGTACGGTGGGGGGGGGACACAGATACGCAGTATTTT.

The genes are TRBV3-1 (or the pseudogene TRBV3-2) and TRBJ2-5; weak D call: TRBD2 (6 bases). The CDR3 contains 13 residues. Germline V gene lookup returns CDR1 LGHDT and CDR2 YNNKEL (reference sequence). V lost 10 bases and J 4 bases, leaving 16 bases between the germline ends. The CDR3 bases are TGTGCCACCAGACCGGAGGAGGGAGAGACCCAGTACTTC. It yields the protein CATRPEEGETQYF.

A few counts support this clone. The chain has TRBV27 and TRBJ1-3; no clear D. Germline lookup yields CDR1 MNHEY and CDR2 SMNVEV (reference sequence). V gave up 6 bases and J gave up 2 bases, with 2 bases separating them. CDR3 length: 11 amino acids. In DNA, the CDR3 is TGTGCCAGCAGGGCTGGAAACACCATATATTTT. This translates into CASRAGNTIYF.